This entry lists 18 T cell receptor beta chains sequenced from one sample in a study of T cell responses to AZD1222 COVID-19 vaccine. Produced via immunoSEQ multiplex PCR; TCRdb's table is partial and in-frame only. The data show around 110,000 clones, around 91% seen once. Sequenced here: peripheral blood, sampled on day 0 of AZD1222 vaccination. These receptors all come from an adult in good health.

Concerning this clone itself: This sample includes further DNA sequences coding for the same CDR3. The chain uses TRBV18 and TRBJ1-1, with unresolved D. CDR3 length: 13 amino acids. Germline CDR1 KGHSH, CDR2 LQKENI. V gave up 0 bases and J gave up 1 base, with 3 bases separating them. CDR3 DNA sequence: TGTGCCAGCTCACCACCCGGGAACACTGAAGCTTTCTTT. It translates to CASSPPGNTEAFF.

The V gene is TRBV18, the J gene TRBJ2-7; tentatively, D is TRBD2 (5 bases). Trimming took 4 bases from V and 6 from J, leaving 13 bases between them. This CDR3 contains 13 residues. CDR1 is KGHSH, CDR2 LQKENI, per germline. The DNA for the CDR3 is TGTGCCAGCTCACTAGGAGGTTCGCGCGAGCAGTACGTC. The encoded protein is CASSLGGSREQYV.

The V call is TRBV19, the J call TRBJ1-5; D not certain. V dropped 3 bases and J dropped 0 bases, with 18 bases sitting between them. The germline V gene has CDR1 LNHDA and CDR2 SQIVND (reference sequence). CDR3 size: 18 residues. The CDR3 region has the DNA TGTGCCAGTAGTATTATGTGGGTCAGCTGGAATAGCAATCAGCCCCAGCATTTT. Translating it yields CASSIMWVSWNSNQPQHF. Full variable domain (rest looked up from reference TRBV19 and TRBJ1-5): DGGITQSPKYLFRKEGQNVTLSCEQNLNHDAMYWYRQDPGQGLRLIYYSQIVNDFQKGDIAEGYSVSREKKESFPLTVTSAQKNPTAFYLCASSIMWVSWNSNQPQHFGDGTRLSIL.

This chain uses TRBV28 with TRBJ2-2; 10 bases are shared with TRBD1. CDR1 and CDR2 (germline): MDHEN, SYDVKM. The junction had 4 bases not matched to a gene; V was cut back by 6 bases and J by 6 bases. CDR3 length: 14 amino acids. CDR3 protein: CASRTGGSPGELFF. CDR3 bases: TGTGCCAGCAGGACAGGGGGCAGTCCCGGGGAGCTGTTTTTT.

The chain uses TRBV7-3 and TRBJ2-3, with 14 bases that match TRBD2. CDR3 length: 17 amino acids. The junction had 1 base not matched to a gene; V was cut back by 1 base and J by 1 base. Germline loops: CDR1 SGHTA, CDR2 FQGTGA. CDR3 sequence (DNA): TGTGCCAGCAGCTTAAGACTAGCGGGAGGGGGCACAGATACGCAGTATTTT. Amino acids: CASSLRLAGGGTDTQYF.

The genes are TRBV4-1 and TRBJ1-4; 7 bases match TRBD1. The CDR3 is 21 residues long. From germline, CDR1 is MGHRA and CDR2 YSYEKL. V dropped 4 bases and J dropped 2; count of bases not matched to a gene: 22. This CDR3 is CASSLRQGRPRGVCTNEKLFF. The CDR3 nucleotides read TGCGCCAGCAGCCTCCGACAGGGTCGGCCCCGCGGGGTGTGCACTAATGAAAAACTGTTTTTT.

V is TRBV19 and J is TRBJ2-1; D is possibly TRBD2 (5 bases). CDR3 length: 11 residues. Trimming cost V 10 bases and J 6 bases, with 10 bases left between them. Looked up from germline, CDR1 is LNHDA and CDR2 is SQIVND (reference sequence). This chain's CDR3 is CANGISNEQFF. Here the CDR3 DNA reads TGTGCCAACGGGATCTCCAATGAGCAGTTCTTC.

As regards this clone: Different DNA sequences within this sample yield the same CDR3. The rearrangement uses TRBV27 and TRBJ2-5; TRBD2 aligns across 9 bases. The CDR3 consists of 15 residues. Germline V gene lookup returns CDR1 MNHEY and CDR2 SMNVEV (reference sequence). J gave up 2 bases and V 3 bases, and 4 bases lay outside the gene matches. This CDR3 is CASSLGTSRQETQYF. CDR3 coding DNA: TGTGCCAGCAGTTTGGGGACTAGCAGACAAGAGACCCAGTACTTC.

As DNA, the CDR3 is TGTGCCAGCAGCTTAGATTGGCAGACCCAGTACTTC. Translating it yields CASSLDWQTQYF. This sequence joins TRBV11-2 and TRBJ2-5; D not certain. V lost 0 bases and J 6 bases, leaving 5 bases between the germline ends. The CDR3 length is 12 residues. Germline V gene data show CDR1 as SGHAT and CDR2 as FQNNGV.

The V call is TRBV27, the J call TRBJ1-1; tentatively, D is TRBD1 (5 bases). V lost 3 bases, J lost 5 bases, and 19 bases lay in between. The CDR3 runs 16 residues. The V gene's germline CDR1 is MNHEY and CDR2 SMNVEV (reference sequence). CDR3: CASSLRRRGAITEAFF. DNA for the CDR3: TGTGCCAGCAGTTTGAGGCGTCGGGGCGCGATAACTGAAGCTTTCTTT.

The chain combines TRBV18 with TRBJ1-2, with 7 bases fitting TRBD1. The length of the CDR3 is 14 residues. CDR1 and CDR2 (germline): KGHSH, LQKENI. The V and J ends lost 3 bases and 2 bases, in that order; junction bases with no gene match: 3. This CDR3 reads CASSPSGQNYGYTF. CDR3 nucleotides: TGTGCCAGCTCACCGTCGGGACAGAACTATGGCTACACCTTC.

The J gene is TRBJ2-6, the V gene TRBV24-1; 9 bases are shared with TRBD1. V dropped 4 bases and J dropped 0; count of bases not matched to a gene: 15. The CDR3 spans 21 residues. CDR1 is KGHDR and CDR2 is SFDVKD in the germline V gene. The CDR3 sequence is CATSDPPGDRVNPSGANVLTF. DNA of the CDR3: TGTGCCACCAGTGACCCTCCGGGGGACAGGGTTAACCCCTCTGGGGCCAACGTCCTGACTTTC.

The V and J genes are TRBV6-2 or TRBV6-3 and TRBJ2-1; 11 bases match TRBD2. From germline, CDR1 is MNHEY and CDR2 SVGEGT. Unmatched junction bases numbered 9, after V lost 2 bases and J lost 0 bases. The CDR3 is 19 amino acids. The CDR3: CASSYPIAGGLSSYNEQFF. CDR3 in DNA: TGTGCCAGCAGTTACCCTATAGCGGGAGGGCTCTCCTCCTACAATGAGCAGTTCTTC.

The chain is built from TRBV4-2 and TRBJ1-2; D is undetermined. CDR3 length equals 14 residues. The V gene's germline CDR1 is LGHNA and CDR2 YNFKEQ. V was pared by 0 bases and J by 4 bases, with 9 bases between. The CDR3 DNA reads as TGTGCCAGCAGCCAAGACCGAGGATCCTATGGCTACACCTTC. This gives the protein CASSQDRGSYGYTF.

The rearrangement joins TRBV30 to TRBJ1-4; D gene uncertain. The CDR3 runs to 14 residues. Germline V gene lookup returns CDR1 GTSNPN and CDR2 SVGIG (reference sequence). V lost 6 bases, J lost 7 bases, and 18 bases lay in between. CDR3 protein: CACTPPAVFEKLFF. As DNA, the CDR3 is TGTGCCTGTACCCCCCCAGCGGTGTTTGAAAAACTGTTTTTT.

This sequence joins TRBV4-1 and TRBJ1-2, with 7 bases lining up with TRBD1. The J segment lost 4 bases and the V segment lost 2 bases, leaving 4 bases of the junction unmatched. The CDR3 runs 14 residues. Per germline, CDR1 MGHRA and CDR2 YSYEKL. This CDR3 is CASSQLSGGYGYTF. The CDR3 DNA sequence: TGCGCCAGCAGCCAATTATCAGGGGGCTATGGCTACACCTTC.

The rearrangement uses TRBV3-1 (or the pseudogene TRBV3-2) and TRBJ2-2, with TRBD2 matching 8 bases. Germline trimming cut 3 bases from V and 2 bases from J; bases unmatched to any gene: 8. The CDR3 sequence is 17 residues long. The V gene's germline CDR1 is LGHDT and CDR2 YNNKEL (reference sequence). Written as DNA, the CDR3 is TGTGCCAGCAGCCACCCCGGGGGGGGGACCAACACCGGGGAGCTGTTTTTT. Its protein product is CASSHPGGGTNTGELFF.

Note on this clone: The same CDR3 is also encoded by other DNA sequences in this sample. The chain recombines TRBV9 with TRBJ2-3; the D call may be TRBD1 or TRBD2 (5 bases each). The CDR3 length is 13 residues. CDR1 and CDR2 from the germline V gene are SGDLS and YYNGEE. V shed 0 bases and J shed 6 bases, with 8 bases lying between them. The CDR3 spells CASSVAEGDTQYF. In DNA form, the CDR3 reads TGTGCCAGCAGCGTAGCTGAGGGGGATACGCAGTATTTT.